The rows below give T cell receptor beta chains drawn from one sample of a study of shared clonotypes between healthy human individuals. TCRdb keeps only in-frame clones here, not all; method: immunoSEQ multiplex PCR. The sample holds fewer than 2.5 million clones, 93% seen once. The specimen was naive CD4+ T cells from PBMCs. The receptors derive from a man aged 18 to 35 in good health. Some clones in this sample may be carry-over from other donors' samples. Each CDR3 is given with its conserved first and last residue.

TRBV30 CAWTGDLNYGYTF
TRBV30 CAWTRTGIDGYTF
TRBV6-1 CASSNRDRGLSRYF
TRBV19 CATTPRDRGYTGELFF
TRBV20-1 CSAQWNNEQFF
TRBV11-3 CASSLGAAYEQYF
TRBV10-2 CASSGRLAGASRLETQYF
TRBV6-1 CASRNPGPQAFF
TRBV18 CASSPLSGELFF
TRBV28 CASSLGYQPQHF
TRBV5-1 CASRTGLAGQETQYF
TRBV28 CASSPLTGSVQETQYF
TRBV7-9 CASSRADYGYTF
TRBV6-5 CASSFLTSGKNEQFF
TRBV19 CASSIDPQQGYGYTF
TRBV19 CASTTRMSSSGYNEQFF
TRBV28 CASSLLSLRVGQGVNNQPQHF
TRBV5-4 CASSLAGALYEQYF
TRBV5-1 CASSLFPGTTSTDTQYF
TRBV30 CAWSVLANNQPQHF
TRBV10-3 CAIGPHAEAFF
TRBV12-5 CASGMSPGQMNTEAFF
TRBV7-9 CASSAGQTNEKLFF
TRBV11-1 CASSLAGGDGYTF